This is a list of T cell receptor beta chains from one sample in a study of long-term antiretroviral therapy in people with HIV. TCRdb keeps only in-frame clones here, not all; method: immunoSEQ multiplex PCR. The sample consists of about 12,000 clones, about 85% of them appearing once. Specimen: unsorted PBMCs, collected 2.1 years after starting antiretroviral therapy. These receptor sequences come from a woman between 35 and 50 years old with HIV. Each CDR3 is given with its conserved first and last residue. The order of the fields is clone size, D gene, V gene, J gene, CDR3 protein, CDR3 DNA. D genes are given only for firm matches. Some rows have no size entry. The others give once, few or many, or a class for an expanded clone.

clone_size: -; d_call: -; v_call: TRBV18; j_call: TRBJ1-6; cdr3_aa: CASSPPQGSYNSPLHF; cdr3_nt: TGTGCCAGCTCACCCCCCCAGGGCTCCTATAATTCACCCCTCCACTTT
clone_size: -; d_call: -; v_call: TRBV5-6; j_call: TRBJ1-2; cdr3_aa: CASSPGVGYGYTF; cdr3_nt: TGTGCCAGCAGCCCAGGGGTCGGATATGGCTACACCTTC
clone_size: -; d_call: TRBD1; v_call: TRBV7-2; j_call: TRBJ1-1; cdr3_aa: CASSAGDRDDTEAFF; cdr3_nt: TGTGCCAGCAGCGCCGGGGACAGGGACGACACTGAAGCTTTCTTT
clone_size: few; d_call: -; v_call: TRBV18; j_call: TRBJ1-1; cdr3_aa: CASSETTGTTEAFF; cdr3_nt: TGTGCCAGCTCCGAGACTACGGGGACCACTGAAGCTTTCTTT
clone_size: -; d_call: TRBD2; v_call: TRBV5-4; j_call: TRBJ2-7; cdr3_aa: CASSHSGGAYEQYF; cdr3_nt: TGTGCCAGCAGCCATAGCGGGGGGGCCTACGAGCAGTACTTC
clone_size: -; d_call: -; v_call: TRBV7-9; j_call: TRBJ2-7; cdr3_aa: CASSLALGSIVYEQYF; cdr3_nt: TGTGCCAGCAGCTTAGCTTTGGGGAGTATTGTCTACGAGCAGTACTTC
clone_size: -; d_call: -; v_call: TRBV28; j_call: TRBJ1-4; cdr3_aa: CASRGARVEKLFF; cdr3_nt: TGTGCCAGCAGGGGGGCAAGGGTCGAAAAACTGTTTTTT
clone_size: -; d_call: TRBD1; v_call: TRBV18; j_call: TRBJ1-4; cdr3_aa: CASSQGTGGEKLFF; cdr3_nt: TGTGCCAGCTCACAGGGGACAGGGGGCGAAAAACTGTTTTTT
clone_size: few; d_call: TRBD2; v_call: TRBV5-1; j_call: TRBJ2-3; cdr3_aa: CASSLGASGGTDTQYF; cdr3_nt: TGCGCCAGCAGCTTGGGGGCTAGCGGGGGGACAGATACGCAGTATTTT
clone_size: -; d_call: -; v_call: TRBV30; j_call: TRBJ1-1; cdr3_aa: CAWRVGINTEAFF; cdr3_nt: TGTGCCTGGAGGGTGGGGATAAACACTGAAGCTTTCTTT
clone_size: -; d_call: -; v_call: TRBV6-5; j_call: TRBJ2-7; cdr3_aa: CASRRGAGEHEQYF; cdr3_nt: TGTGCCAGCAGAAGAGGGGCAGGGGAGCACGAGCAGTACTTC
clone_size: few; d_call: -; v_call: TRBV2; j_call: TRBJ1-6; cdr3_aa: CASRWTDDSPLHF; cdr3_nt: TGTGCCAGCAGATGGACAGATGATTCACCCCTCCACTTT
clone_size: -; d_call: TRBD2; v_call: TRBV10-3; j_call: TRBJ2-3; cdr3_aa: CAISLAGAGTDTQYF; cdr3_nt: TGTGCCATCAGCCTAGCGGGGGCGGGCACAGATACGCAGTATTTT
clone_size: once; d_call: -; v_call: TRBV4-3; j_call: TRBJ2-3; cdr3_aa: CASSQGARETQYF; cdr3_nt: TGCGCCAGCAGCCAAGGGGCCAGGGAGACGCAGTATTTT
clone_size: once; d_call: -; v_call: TRBV9; j_call: TRBJ1-1; cdr3_aa: CASSVGGGTMNTEAFF; cdr3_nt: TGTGCCAGCAGCGTTGGTGGAGGAACTATGAACACTGAAGCTTTCTTT
clone_size: -; d_call: TRBD2; v_call: TRBV2; j_call: TRBJ2-2; cdr3_aa: CASSQGTSGGPYGELFF; cdr3_nt: TGTGCCAGCAGTCAAGGGACTAGCGGGGGCCCCTACGGGGAGCTGTTTTTT
clone_size: -; d_call: TRBD1; v_call: TRBV5-4; j_call: TRBJ1-2; cdr3_aa: CASSETGRYTF; cdr3_nt: TGTGCCAGCAGCGAGACAGGGAGGTACACCTTC
clone_size: -; d_call: -; v_call: TRBV5-1; j_call: TRBJ2-3; cdr3_aa: CASSLGLSLTDTQYF; cdr3_nt: TGCGCCAGCAGCTTGGGACTATCCCTCACAGATACGCAGTATTTT
clone_size: -; d_call: TRBD1; v_call: TRBV5-1; j_call: TRBJ1-5; cdr3_aa: CASSLAYMKSDRGHQPQHF; cdr3_nt: TGCGCCAGCAGCTTGGCCTATATGAAATCGGACAGGGGGCATCAGCCCCAGCATTTT
clone_size: -; d_call: -; v_call: TRBV10-1; j_call: TRBJ2-7; cdr3_aa: CASSESSSPEEQYF; cdr3_nt: TGCGCCAGCAGTGAGTCCAGCTCTCCGGAGGAGCAGTACTTC
clone_size: once; d_call: -; v_call: TRBV14; j_call: TRBJ1-3; cdr3_aa: CASSQVAGGHSTIYF; cdr3_nt: TGTGCCAGCAGCCAAGTCGCGGGGGGCCATAGCACCATATATTTT
clone_size: -; d_call: -; v_call: TRBV2; j_call: TRBJ1-6; cdr3_aa: CASSENRVYDSPLHF; cdr3_nt: TGTGCCAGCAGTGAGAACAGGGTATACGATTCACCCCTCCACTTT
clone_size: -; d_call: TRBD1; v_call: TRBV7-2; j_call: TRBJ2-7; cdr3_aa: CASSLGRGTGGQYEQYF; cdr3_nt: TGTGCCAGCAGCTTAGGACGGGGGACAGGGGGCCAGTACGAGCAGTACTTC
clone_size: -; d_call: TRBD1; v_call: TRBV29-1; j_call: TRBJ1-1; cdr3_aa: CSVDARQGGTTEAFF; cdr3_nt: TGCAGCGTTGATGCGCGACAGGGGGGGACCACTGAAGCTTTCTTT
clone_size: -; d_call: TRBD2; v_call: TRBV6-6; j_call: TRBJ2-3; cdr3_aa: CASSPYGGKADTQYF; cdr3_nt: TGTGCCAGCAGTCCCTACGGGGGGAAGGCAGATACGCAGTATTTT
clone_size: -; d_call: -; v_call: TRBV19; j_call: TRBJ2-4; cdr3_aa: CASSIDGTPSGAKNIQYF; cdr3_nt: TGTGCCAGTAGTATAGATGGGACCCCATCGGGAGCCAAAAACATTCAGTACTTC
clone_size: -; d_call: -; v_call: TRBV4-3; j_call: TRBJ2-1; cdr3_aa: CASSQGPLGGHNEQFF; cdr3_nt: TGCGCCAGCAGCCAAGGCCCCTTGGGGGGACACAATGAGCAGTTCTTC
clone_size: -; d_call: -; v_call: TRBV6-6; j_call: TRBJ2-5; cdr3_aa: CASTIHNGGTQYF; cdr3_nt: TGTGCCAGCACCATACATAATGGCGGGACCCAGTACTTC
clone_size: -; d_call: -; v_call: TRBV6-1; j_call: TRBJ1-2; cdr3_aa: CASATSMGGYTF; cdr3_nt: TGTGCCAGCGCGACGTCTATGGGGGGCTACACCTTC
clone_size: -; d_call: TRBD1; v_call: TRBV6-5; j_call: TRBJ1-5; cdr3_aa: CASRGTAYSNQPQHF; cdr3_nt: TGTGCCAGCAGAGGGACAGCTTATAGCAATCAGCCCCAGCATTTT
clone_size: -; d_call: TRBD2; v_call: TRBV30; j_call: TRBJ2-3; cdr3_aa: CAWSSRSYSGGAQYF; cdr3_nt: TGTGCCTGGAGTTCTAGGTCTTATAGCGGGGGAGCGCAGTATTTT
clone_size: -; d_call: -; v_call: TRBV11-2; j_call: TRBJ1-4; cdr3_aa: CASSPGYGEKLFF; cdr3_nt: TGTGCCAGCAGCCCAGGGTATGGTGAAAAACTGTTTTTT
clone_size: -; d_call: -; v_call: TRBV6-5; j_call: TRBJ1-2; cdr3_aa: CASWAGDYGYTF; cdr3_nt: TGTGCCAGCTGGGCCGGGGACTATGGCTACACCTTC
clone_size: -; d_call: TRBD2; v_call: TRBV9; j_call: TRBJ2-5; cdr3_aa: CASSVGGEGSETQYF; cdr3_nt: TGTGCCAGCAGCGTAGGAGGGGAGGGCTCGGAGACCCAGTACTTC
clone_size: -; d_call: -; v_call: TRBV7-2; j_call: TRBJ2-1; cdr3_aa: CASSLESYNEQFF; cdr3_nt: TGTGCCAGCAGCTTAGAATCCTACAATGAGCAGTTCTTC
clone_size: once; d_call: -; v_call: TRBV5-6; j_call: TRBJ1-2; cdr3_aa: CASSLAGGDFHGYTF; cdr3_nt: TGTGCCAGCAGCTTGGCCGGGGGGGATTTCCATGGCTACACCTTC
clone_size: -; d_call: -; v_call: TRBV7-9; j_call: TRBJ2-1; cdr3_aa: CASSCLPCSYNEQFF; cdr3_nt: TGTGCCAGCAGCTGTCTACCATGCTCCTACAATGAGCAGTTCTTC
clone_size: few; d_call: -; v_call: TRBV10-3; j_call: TRBJ1-1; cdr3_aa: CAIRYREVTEAFF; cdr3_nt: TGTGCCATCCGATATCGAGAGGTAACTGAAGCTTTCTTT
clone_size: -; d_call: TRBD1; v_call: TRBV18; j_call: TRBJ1-2; cdr3_aa: CASSPPFSGTGGYGYTF; cdr3_nt: TGTGCCAGCTCACCACCGTTCTCCGGGACAGGGGGCTATGGCTACACCTTC
clone_size: -; d_call: -; v_call: TRBV6-5; j_call: TRBJ1-6; cdr3_aa: CASSYSGGPINSPLHF; cdr3_nt: TGTGCCAGCAGTTACTCGGGCGGGCCTATTAATTCACCCCTCCACTTT
clone_size: few; d_call: -; v_call: TRBV29-1; j_call: TRBJ1-1; cdr3_aa: CSGEVNTEAFF; cdr3_nt: TGCAGCGGTGAAGTGAACACTGAAGCTTTCTTT